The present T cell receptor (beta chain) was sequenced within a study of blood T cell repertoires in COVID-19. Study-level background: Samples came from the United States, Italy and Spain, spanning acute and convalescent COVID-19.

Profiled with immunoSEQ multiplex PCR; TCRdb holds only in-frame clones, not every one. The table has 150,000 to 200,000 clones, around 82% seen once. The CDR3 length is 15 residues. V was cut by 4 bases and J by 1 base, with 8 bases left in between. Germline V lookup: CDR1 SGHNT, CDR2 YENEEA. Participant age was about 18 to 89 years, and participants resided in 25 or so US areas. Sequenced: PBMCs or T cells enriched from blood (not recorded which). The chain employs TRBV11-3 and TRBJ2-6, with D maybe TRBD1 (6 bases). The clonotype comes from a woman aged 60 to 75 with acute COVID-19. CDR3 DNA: TGTGCCAGCAGCTCCCAGGGGTCTGGGGCCAACGTCCTGACTTTC. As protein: CASSSQGSGANVLTF. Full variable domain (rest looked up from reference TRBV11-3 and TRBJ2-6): EAGVVQSPRYKIIEKKQPVAFWCNPISGHNTLYWYLQNLGQGPELLIRYENEEAVDDSQLPKDRFSAERLKGVDSTLKIQPAELGDSAVYLCASSSQGSGANVLTFGAGSRLTVL.